This T cell receptor (beta chain) was observed in a study of cytomegalovirus exposure and HLA in healthy donors. Study-level findings and limits: Later analysis found that TCR beta chains associated with HLA were more clonally expanded than other, equally common chains. TCR beta chain V- and J-gene trimming was linked, in a later analysis, to a missense variant in DCLRE1C. Serostatus for CMV was the only available immune exposure information.

Germline assignment: CDR1 MNHNS and CDR2 SASEGT. This CDR3 spans 15 amino acids. The ends were cut back, 4 bases at V and 0 bases at J, with 10 bases in the middle. Concerning this clone itself: Its matching antigen is unknown.

The PCR was carried out with 60 Vbeta primers and 13 Jbeta primers. The protocol was immunoSEQ multiplex PCR, while the TCRdb copy is restricted to in-frame clones and leaves out a portion. The sample includes about 150,000 clones, 60% to 80% of them seen just once. This sequence originates from a male donor in good health and CMV-seronegative. The specimen was PBMCs. The genes are TRBV6-1 and TRBJ2-4; D is unresolved. The chain's CDR3 is CASSAPWPAKNIQYF. Here the CDR3 DNA reads TGTGCCAGCAGTGCGCCCTGGCCAGCCAAAAACATTCAGTACTTC.